The next 17 T cell receptor beta chains were all read from a single sample in a study of blood T cell repertoires in COVID-19. Clones were sequenced by immunoSEQ multiplex PCR, and TCRdb holds only the in-frame ones, with some missing. The repertoire holds about 310,000 clones, about 88% seen once, with over 9% in the top ten. The specimen was PBMCs or T cells enriched from blood (not recorded which). Receptors were obtained from a woman aged 40 to 50 who had recovered from COVID-19.

V is TRBV30 and J is TRBJ1-2; D gene ambiguous. Trimming pared 4 bases from V and 0 bases from J, leaving 9 bases between. The CDR3 is 13 amino acids. Germline CDR1 reads GTSNPN; CDR2 reads SVGIG (reference sequence). CDR3 nucleotide sequence: TGTGCCTGGATGCGGAACACTAACTATGGCTACACCTTC. Translated: CAWMRNTNYGYTF. Supplemented by reference TRBV30 and TRBJ1-2, the full variable domain reads SQTIHQWPATLVQPVGSPLSLECTVEGTSNPNLYWYRQAAGRGLQLLFYSVGIGQISSEVPQNLSASRPQDRQFILSSKKLLLSDSGFYLCAWMRNTNYGYTFGSGTRLTVV.

This chain uses TRBV19 with TRBJ2-5, with TRBD2 identical over 9 bases. The CDR3 is made up of 15 amino acids. CDR1 and CDR2 from the germline V gene are LNHDA and SQIVND (reference sequence). Losses at the gene ends were 4 bases for V and 5 bases for J; bases not matched to a gene: 8. The CDR3 DNA sequence: TGTGCCAGTAGTAACAGTGGGACTAGCTCTGAGACCCAGTACTTC. It yields the protein CASSNSGTSSETQYF.

The rearrangement joins TRBV10-1 to TRBJ2-3; the match to TRBD1 covers 9 bases. The germline gives CDR1 WNHNN, CDR2 SYGVQD (reference sequence). The CDR3 runs 16 residues. V shed 1 base and J 4 bases; nucleotides not matched to a gene: 6. CDR3 DNA: TGCGCCAGCAGTGAGTGGTTGACAGGGGGACCAGATACGCAGTATTTT. This sequence encodes CASSEWLTGGPDTQYF.

This chain connects TRBV24-1 to TRBJ2-6; D unresolved. The CDR3 consists of 18 residues. V lost 5 bases and J lost 0, with 16 bases in between. CDR1 is KGHDR and CDR2 is SFDVKD in the germline V gene. The CDR3 DNA is TGTGCCACCAGTGGTAGAGGCAGTGAGCGCTCTGGGGCCAACGTCCTGACTTTC. As protein: CATSGRGSERSGANVLTF.

The chain couples TRBV10-1 to TRBJ1-2, with 9 bases fitting TRBD1. The length of the CDR3 is 16 residues. Germline V lookup: CDR1 WNHNN, CDR2 SYGVQD (reference sequence). J lost 5 bases, V lost 4 bases, and 11 bases had no gene match. The CDR3 here is CASSGPRDRVRYGYTF. The CDR3, as DNA: TGCGCCAGCAGTGGGCCCCGGGACAGGGTACGGTATGGCTACACCTTC.

The V and J genes are TRBV10-3 and TRBJ1-1; no firm D call. The CDR3 length is 13 residues. Per the germline V gene, CDR1 is ENHRY and CDR2 is SYGVKD. V was shortened by 2 bases and J by 3 bases, with 7 bases between the two germline ends. CDR3 in DNA: TGTGCCATCAGTGAGATCTCCTACACTGAAGCTTTCTTT. This encodes CAISEISYTEAFF.

The chain carries TRBV6-5 and TRBJ1-4; 7 nucleotides line up with TRBD1. The CDR3 is 15 residues long. V dropped 2 bases and J dropped 4; count of bases not matched to a gene: 4. The germline CDR1 and CDR2 sequences are MNHEY and SVGAGI. This CDR3 reads CASSYAGTVNEKLFF. CDR3 coding DNA: TGTGCCAGCAGTTACGCCGGGACAGTTAATGAAAAACTGTTTTTT.

The chain is built from TRBV19 and TRBJ1-1; possibly TRBD1 for D (6 bases). CDR3 length: 14 amino acids. The germline gives CDR1 LNHDA, CDR2 SQIVND (reference sequence). V was cut by 8 bases and J by 1 base, with 14 bases left in between. This chain's CDR3 is CASQPWTANTEAFF. The DNA for the CDR3 is TGTGCCAGTCAGCCCTGGACAGCGAACACTGAAGCTTTCTTT.

The chain links TRBV6-6 to TRBJ2-3, with 7 bases that match TRBD1. The CDR3 is 15 amino acids. With 2 bases clipped from V and 5 bases from J, the junction kept 7 bases outside the gene matches. Per the germline V gene, CDR1 is MNHNY and CDR2 is SVGAGI (reference sequence). The CDR3 region has the DNA TGTGCCAGCAGTTACCGGCCATCAGGGGGAGATACGCAGTATTTT. Its protein is CASSYRPSGGDTQYF.

The rearrangement joins TRBV27 to TRBJ2-1, with 9 bases that match TRBD1. The CDR3 contains 17 residues. J gave up 2 bases and V 5 bases, and 10 bases lay outside the gene matches. In germline, CDR1 is MNHEY, CDR2 SMNVEV (reference sequence). CDR3 sequence: CASSPWTGAFPYNEQFF. Written as DNA, the CDR3 is TGTGCCAGCAGTCCCTGGACAGGGGCATTCCCCTACAATGAGCAGTTCTTC.

The V call is TRBV15, the J call TRBJ1-1; no firm D call. Germline CDR1 and CDR2: LNHNV and YYDKDF (reference sequence). The CDR3 extends over 13 amino acids. With 5 bases removed from V and 4 bases from J, the gap between germline ends came to 11 bases. CDR3 nucleotides: TGTGCCACCAGCCAGGTAATTGGCACTGAAGCTTTCTTT. It translates to CATSQVIGTEAFF.

V and J are TRBV5-4 and TRBJ1-3; the D gene is possibly TRBD1 (5 bases). CDR1 and CDR2 from the germline V gene are SGHNT and YYREEE (reference sequence). The CDR3 loop spans 15 amino acids. V lost 4 bases to trimming and J lost 3 bases, with 14 bases between them. This CDR3 reads CASSRPGRGGNTIYF. CDR3 nucleotides: TGTGCCAGCAGCCGCCCCGGGAGGGGTGGAAACACCATATATTTT.

The CDR3, as DNA: TGTGCCACCAGTGATTCAGGGCTTGGCTACACCTTC. This encodes CATSDSGLGYTF. This chain uses TRBV24-1 with TRBJ1-2, with TRBD1 as a possible D gene (5 bases). CDR1 is KGHDR and CDR2 is SFDVKD in the germline V gene. This CDR3 comprises 12 residues. The V gene lost 2 bases and the J gene lost 7 bases, with 7 bases spanning the gap.

This chain links TRBV5-8 with TRBJ2-3; 15 bases match TRBD2. The CDR3 loop spans 18 amino acids. The junction had 6 bases not matched to a gene; V was cut back by 3 bases and J by 1 base. The germline V gene has CDR1 SGHTS and CDR2 YDEGEE. The DNA for the CDR3 is TGTGCCAGCAGCTCCGGACTAGCGGGAGGGCATGGCACAGATACGCAGTATTTT. It encodes CASSSGLAGGHGTDTQYF. Drawing the rest from reference TRBV5-8 and TRBJ2-3, the complete variable domain is EAGVTQSPTHLIKTRGQQATLRCSPISGHTSVYWYQQALGLGLQFLLWYDEGEERNRGNFPPRFSGRQFPNYSSELNVNALELEDSALYLCASSSGLAGGHGTDTQYFGPGTRLTVL.

In its sample, this clone was seen a few times. The chain employs TRBV27 and TRBJ1-4, with TRBD1 identical over 9 bases. V shed 4 bases and J 10 bases; nucleotides not matched to a gene: 7. The germline CDR1 and CDR2 sequences are MNHEY and SMNVEV (reference sequence). CDR3 length: 14 amino acids. The CDR3 loop is CASSYDRGYGKLFF. DNA of the CDR3: TGTGCCAGCAGTTATGACAGGGGGTACGGAAAACTGTTTTTT.

V and J are TRBV19 and TRBJ2-3, with a tentative D call TRBD1 (5 bases). The germline CDR1 and CDR2 sequences are LNHDA and SQIVND (reference sequence). The CDR3 loop spans 13 amino acids. The V end lost 10 bases, the J end lost 6 bases, and 17 bases lay between the germline ends. The CDR3 DNA sequence: TGTGCCACCAGGGCGACGATTCAGGATACGCAGTATTTT. It translates to CATRATIQDTQYF.

The rearrangement links TRBV5-8 to TRBJ1-1; the D gene is possibly TRBD1 (6 bases). Per germline, CDR1 SGHTS and CDR2 YDEGEE. The CDR3 contains 14 residues. V shed 6 bases and J shed 0 bases, with 12 bases lying between them. The CDR3 bases are TGTGCCAGCAATCAAAGGGGGATGAACACTGAAGCTTTCTTT. It is translated as CASNQRGMNTEAFF.